This is a list of T cell receptor beta chains from one sample in a study of metastatic and nonmetastatic thyroid tumors. TCRdb reprocessed the PCR reads via MiXCR. The sample lists some 41,000 clones, about 3.3% seen once, with more than 7.5% in the top ten. The sequenced sample consisted of blood. The receptors shown here come from a female donor with papillary thyroid cancer or a benign thyroid nodule (not recorded which). Some clones in this sample may be carry-over from other donors' samples. Both conserved end residues are part of each CDR3. The D gene is left open where the match is weak. Size is stated for part of the rows, as once, few or many counts, or as a class when the clone is expanded.

v_call,clone_size,j_call,d_call,cdr3_nt,cdr3_aa
TRBV2,-,TRBJ1-2,-,TGTGCCAGCAGCCCGAGGTTACAGCACCTTAACTATGGCTACACCTTC,CASSPRLQHLNYGYTF
TRBV6-1,-,TRBJ2-7,TRBD2,TGTGCCAGCAGTGTGGAGACTAGCGGGAGTTACGAGCAGTACTTC,CASSVETSGSYEQYF
TRBV3-1,many,TRBJ1-2,TRBD1,TGTGCCAGCAGCCAAGATCTCGGACAGGGGTCGAACCATGGCTACACCTTC,CASSQDLGQGSNHGYTF
TRBV5-1,few,TRBJ2-5,-,TGCGCCAGCAGCTTACCCCCCGTGGGAGAGACCCAGTACTTC,CASSLPPVGETQYF
TRBV6-6,many,TRBJ2-5,-,TGTGCCAGCAGTTACTCTGGGAACAGGGTGGAGACCCAGTACTTC,CASSYSGNRVETQYF
TRBV14,-,TRBJ1-1,-,TGTGCCAGCTCCCAAAACAGGAGAGAAGCTTTCTTT,CASSQNRREAFF
TRBV13,-,TRBJ1-3,TRBD1,TGTGCCAGCAGCTCCCCCGGACAGGGGGTAAACACCATATATTTT,CASSSPGQGVNTIYF
TRBV6-1,-,TRBJ2-1,TRBD1,TGTGCCAGCAGTCGTACCGGGACAGGGGGTGCTGAGCAGTTCTTC,CASSRTGTGGAEQFF
TRBV7-2,many,TRBJ1-2,-,TGTGCCAGCAGCTTAGGCGCCTTCGGGGAAGGTTATGGCTACACCTTC,CASSLGAFGEGYGYTF
TRBV12-3/TRBV12-4,-,TRBJ1-1,-,TGTGCCAGCAGTTTACGGGGGAGCACTGAAGCTTTCTTT,CASSLRGSTEAFF
TRBV12-3/TRBV12-4,-,TRBJ2-7,-,TGTGCCAGCATTTTAGAACGGACGGGCGAATCGAAACAGTACTTC,CASILERTGESKQYF
TRBV19,many,TRBJ2-1,TRBD2,TGTGCCAGTAGTCTTCAAGGACTAGCGGGAGTGGATGAGCAGTTCTTC,CASSLQGLAGVDEQFF
TRBV29-1,-,TRBJ1-2,-,TGCAGCGTTGTGGTAACTTGGAGTGGCTACACCTTC,CSVVVTWSGYTF